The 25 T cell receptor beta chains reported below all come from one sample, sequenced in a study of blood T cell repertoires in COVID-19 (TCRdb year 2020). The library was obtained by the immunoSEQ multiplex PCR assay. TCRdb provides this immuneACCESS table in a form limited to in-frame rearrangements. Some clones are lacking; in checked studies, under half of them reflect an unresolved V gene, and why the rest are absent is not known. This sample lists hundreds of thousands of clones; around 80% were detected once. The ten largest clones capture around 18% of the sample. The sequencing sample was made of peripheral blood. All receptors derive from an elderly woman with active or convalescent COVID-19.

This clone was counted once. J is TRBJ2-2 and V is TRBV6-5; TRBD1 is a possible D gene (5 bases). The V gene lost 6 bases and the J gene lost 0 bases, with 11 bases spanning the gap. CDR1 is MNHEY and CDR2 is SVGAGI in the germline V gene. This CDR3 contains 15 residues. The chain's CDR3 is CASRQTATNTGELFF. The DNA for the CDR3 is TGTGCCAGCAGGCAGACAGCCACGAACACCGGGGAGCTGTTTTTT.

The CDR3 DNA is TGTGCCAGCAGTGAAAGGACAGCGCATAACTATGGCTACACCTTC. Translating it yields CASSERTAHNYGYTF. V and J are TRBV6-1 and TRBJ1-2; tentative D call: TRBD1 (6 bases). The CDR3 length is 15 residues. Trimming removed 2 bases from V and 1 base from J, with 11 bases in between. Germline values: CDR1 MNHNS, CDR2 SASEGT.

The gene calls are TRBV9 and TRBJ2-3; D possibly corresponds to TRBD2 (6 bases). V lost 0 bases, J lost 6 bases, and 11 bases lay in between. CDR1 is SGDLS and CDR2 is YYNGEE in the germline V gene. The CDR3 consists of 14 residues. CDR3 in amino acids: CASSVVGREDTQYF. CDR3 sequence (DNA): TGTGCCAGCAGCGTAGTAGGCCGGGAGGATACGCAGTATTTT.

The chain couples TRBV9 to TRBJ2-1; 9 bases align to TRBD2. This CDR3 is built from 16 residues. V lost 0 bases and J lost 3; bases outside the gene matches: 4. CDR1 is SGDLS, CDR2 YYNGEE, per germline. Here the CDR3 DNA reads TGTGCCAGCAGCGTAGCGGGTAGCGGGGGCTACAATGAGCAGTTCTTC. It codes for CASSVAGSGGYNEQFF.

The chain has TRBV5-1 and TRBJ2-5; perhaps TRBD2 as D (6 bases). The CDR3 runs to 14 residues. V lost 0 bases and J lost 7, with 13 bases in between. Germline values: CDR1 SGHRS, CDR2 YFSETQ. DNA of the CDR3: TGCGCCAGCAGCTTGGCCATGGGGGGAGCGACCCAGTACTTC. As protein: CASSLAMGGATQYF.

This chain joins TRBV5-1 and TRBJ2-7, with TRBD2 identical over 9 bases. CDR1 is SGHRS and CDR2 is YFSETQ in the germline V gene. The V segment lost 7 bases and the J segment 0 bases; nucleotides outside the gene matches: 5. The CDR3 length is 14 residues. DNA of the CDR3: TGCGCCAGCCGCGTGACTAGCGGCTCCTACGAGCAGTACTTC. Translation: CASRVTSGSYEQYF.

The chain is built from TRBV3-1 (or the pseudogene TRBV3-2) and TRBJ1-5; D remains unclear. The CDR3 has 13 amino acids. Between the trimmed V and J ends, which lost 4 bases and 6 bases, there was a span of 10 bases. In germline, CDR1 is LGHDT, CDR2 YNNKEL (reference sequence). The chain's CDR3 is CASSLFRVQPQHF. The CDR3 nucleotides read TGTGCCAGCAGCCTCTTCCGGGTTCAGCCCCAGCATTTT.

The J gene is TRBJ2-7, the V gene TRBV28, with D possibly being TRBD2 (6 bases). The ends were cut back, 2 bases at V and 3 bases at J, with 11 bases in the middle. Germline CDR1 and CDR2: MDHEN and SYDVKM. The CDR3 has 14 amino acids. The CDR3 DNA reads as TGTGCCAGCAGTTTAGGCGGGGCCCTCTACGAGCAGTACTTC. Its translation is CASSLGGALYEQYF.

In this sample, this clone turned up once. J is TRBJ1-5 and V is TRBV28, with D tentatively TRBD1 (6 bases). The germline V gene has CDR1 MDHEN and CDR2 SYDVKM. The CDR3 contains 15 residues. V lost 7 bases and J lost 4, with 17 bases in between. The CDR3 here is CASTRGGALNQPQHF. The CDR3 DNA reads TGTGCCAGCACTAGGGGGGGGGCCTTAAATCAGCCCCAGCATTTT.

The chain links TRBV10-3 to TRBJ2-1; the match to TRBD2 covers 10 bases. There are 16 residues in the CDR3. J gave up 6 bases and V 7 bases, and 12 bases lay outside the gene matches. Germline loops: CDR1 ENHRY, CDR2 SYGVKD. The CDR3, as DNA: TGTGCCATCAACCAAAACCCGGGACTAGCGAGCAATGAGCAGTTCTTC. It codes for CAINQNPGLASNEQFF.

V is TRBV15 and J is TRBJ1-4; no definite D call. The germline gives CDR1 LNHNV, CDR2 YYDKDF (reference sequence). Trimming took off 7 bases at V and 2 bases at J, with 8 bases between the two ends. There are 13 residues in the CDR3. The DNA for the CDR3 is TGTGCCACCAAGCGTGGGACTAATGAAAAACTGTTTTTT. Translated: CATKRGTNEKLFF.

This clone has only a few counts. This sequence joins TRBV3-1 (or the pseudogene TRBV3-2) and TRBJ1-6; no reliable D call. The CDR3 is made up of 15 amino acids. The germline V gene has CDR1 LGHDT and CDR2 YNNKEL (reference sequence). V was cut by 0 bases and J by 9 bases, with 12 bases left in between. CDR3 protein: CASSQDPSTISPLHF. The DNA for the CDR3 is TGTGCCAGCAGCCAAGATCCCTCGACAATTTCACCCCTCCACTTT.

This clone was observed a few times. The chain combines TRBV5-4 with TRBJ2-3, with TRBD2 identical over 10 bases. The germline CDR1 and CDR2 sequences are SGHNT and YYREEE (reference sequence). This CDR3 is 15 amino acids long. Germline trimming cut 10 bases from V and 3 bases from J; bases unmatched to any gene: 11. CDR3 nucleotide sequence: TGTGCCTTTCGGAAGCGGGGGGGCCAGACAGATACGCAGTATTTT. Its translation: CAFRKRGGQTDTQYF.

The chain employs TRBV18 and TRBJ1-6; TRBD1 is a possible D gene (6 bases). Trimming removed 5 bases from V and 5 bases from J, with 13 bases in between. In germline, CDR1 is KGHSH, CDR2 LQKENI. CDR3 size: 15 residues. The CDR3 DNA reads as TGTGCCAGCTCATCGAACAGGGCCAATAATTCACCCCTCCACTTT. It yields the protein CASSSNRANNSPLHF.

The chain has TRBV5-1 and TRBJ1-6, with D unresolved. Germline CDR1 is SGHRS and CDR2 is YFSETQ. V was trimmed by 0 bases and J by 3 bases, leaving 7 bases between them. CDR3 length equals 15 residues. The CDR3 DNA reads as TGCGCCAGCAGCTTGGGGGAGTTCTATAATTCACCCCTCCACTTT. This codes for CASSLGEFYNSPLHF.

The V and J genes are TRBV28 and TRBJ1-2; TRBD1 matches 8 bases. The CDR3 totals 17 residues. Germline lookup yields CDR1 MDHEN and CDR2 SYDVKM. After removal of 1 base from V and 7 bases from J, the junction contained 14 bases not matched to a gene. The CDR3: CASSLYAAGGERFGYTF. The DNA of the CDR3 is TGTGCCAGCAGTTTATACGCGGCAGGGGGCGAACGCTTTGGCTACACCTTC.

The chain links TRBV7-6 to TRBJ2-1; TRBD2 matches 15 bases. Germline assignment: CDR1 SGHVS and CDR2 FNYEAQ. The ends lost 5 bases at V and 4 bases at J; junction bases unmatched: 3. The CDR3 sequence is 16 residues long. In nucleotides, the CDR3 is TGTGCCAGCAGCAGGACTAGCGGGAGGGTGTACAATGAGCAGTTCTTC. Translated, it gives CASSRTSGRVYNEQFF.

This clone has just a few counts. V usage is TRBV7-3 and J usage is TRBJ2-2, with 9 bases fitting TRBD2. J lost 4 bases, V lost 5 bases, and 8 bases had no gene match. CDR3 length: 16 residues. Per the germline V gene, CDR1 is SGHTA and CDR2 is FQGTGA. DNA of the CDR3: TGTGCCAGCAGCCCCGGGACTAGCAGAAGCACCGGGGAGCTGTTTTTT. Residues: CASSPGTSRSTGELFF.

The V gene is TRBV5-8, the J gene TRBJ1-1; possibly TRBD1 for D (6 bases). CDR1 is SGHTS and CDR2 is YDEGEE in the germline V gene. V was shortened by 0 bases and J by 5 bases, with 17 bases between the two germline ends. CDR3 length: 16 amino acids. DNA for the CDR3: TGTGCCAGCAGCTTGGGGACCAAACTAGGGGGAACTGAAGCTTTCTTT. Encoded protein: CASSLGTKLGGTEAFF.

CDR3 sequence: CASRLNRGGNTEAFF. CDR3 bases: TGTGCCAGCAGACTGAACAGGGGTGGGAACACTGAAGCTTTCTTT. The chain uses TRBV3-1 (or the pseudogene TRBV3-2) and TRBJ1-1; 7 nucleotides match TRBD1. The CDR3 loop spans 15 amino acids. V shed 6 bases and J 1 base; nucleotides not matched to a gene: 8. The germline gives CDR1 LGHDT, CDR2 YNNKEL (reference sequence).

The CDR3, as DNA: TGTGCCAGCAGACGAACAGGGGGCTACAACTATGGCTACACCTTC. It codes for CASRRTGGYNYGYTF. This chain connects TRBV27 to TRBJ1-2, with 9 bases fitting TRBD1. The V gene's germline CDR1 is MNHEY and CDR2 SMNVEV (reference sequence). The CDR3 sequence is 15 residues long. Trimming cost V 6 bases and J 2 bases; bases outside gene matches: 7.

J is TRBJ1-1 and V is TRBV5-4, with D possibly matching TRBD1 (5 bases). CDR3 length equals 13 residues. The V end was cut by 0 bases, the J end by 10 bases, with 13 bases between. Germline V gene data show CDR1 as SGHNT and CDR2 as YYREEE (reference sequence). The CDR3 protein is CASSLGGARGAFF. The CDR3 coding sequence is TGTGCCAGCAGCTTGGGAGGGGCGCGGGGAGCTTTCTTT.

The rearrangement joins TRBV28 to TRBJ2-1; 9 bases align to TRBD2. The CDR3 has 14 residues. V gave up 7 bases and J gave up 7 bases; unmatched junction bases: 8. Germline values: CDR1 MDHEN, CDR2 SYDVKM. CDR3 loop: CASNRRGGGNEQFF. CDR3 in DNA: TGTGCCAGCAATCGGCGGGGGGGTGGAAATGAGCAGTTCTTC.

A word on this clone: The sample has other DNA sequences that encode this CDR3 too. The CDR3 here is CASSPRENTEAFF. CDR3 coding DNA: TGTGCCAGCAGCCCCAGGGAGAACACTGAAGCTTTCTTT. The chain is built from TRBV3-1 (or the pseudogene TRBV3-2) and TRBJ1-1; tentatively, D is TRBD1 (5 bases). Trimming cost V 4 bases and J 1 base, with 7 bases left between them. The CDR3 sequence is 13 residues long. Germline CDR1 LGHDT, CDR2 YNNKEL (reference sequence).

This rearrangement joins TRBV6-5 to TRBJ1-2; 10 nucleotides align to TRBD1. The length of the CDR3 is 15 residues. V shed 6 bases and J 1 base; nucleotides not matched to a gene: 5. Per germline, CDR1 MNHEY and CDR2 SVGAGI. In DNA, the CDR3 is TGTGCCAGCAGGCTTCGGACAGGGGGTAACTATGGCTACACCTTC. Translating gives CASRLRTGGNYGYTF.